The 20 T cell receptor beta chains in this list originate from one sample, sequenced in a study of blood T cell repertoires in COVID-19. The data were produced by immunoSEQ multiplex PCR, yet TCRdb's version contains in-frame clones alone and is incomplete. The table lists 50,000 to 70,000 clones, more than 75% of them singletons, with less than 7% in the top ten. The sequenced sample consisted of peripheral blood. Every receptor here comes from a man in his sixties with active or convalescent COVID-19.

This chain connects TRBV4-3 to TRBJ1-6; 10 positions match TRBD1. The germline CDR1 and CDR2 sequences are LGHNA and YSLEER. V lost 1 base and J lost 11; bases outside the gene matches: 5. The CDR3 has 15 residues. The CDR3 here is CASSQGTGGSPPLHF. The CDR3 bases are TGCGCCAGCAGCCAAGGGACAGGGGGGAGTCCACCCCTCCACTTT.

This chain links TRBV5-4 with TRBJ2-3; 7 nucleotides align to TRBD2. The ends lost 4 bases at V and 1 base at J; junction bases unmatched: 21. Looked up from germline, CDR1 is SGHNT and CDR2 is YYREEE (reference sequence). The CDR3 is 20 amino acids. This chain's CDR3 is CASSDPWGGSGRDRTDTQYF. The CDR3 region has the DNA TGTGCCAGCAGCGATCCCTGGGGGGGTTCTGGGCGGGATCGCACAGATACGCAGTATTTT.

The chain combines TRBV11-2 with TRBJ1-4; 8 bases line up with TRBD1. The CDR3 totals 17 residues. The germline CDR1 and CDR2 sequences are SGHAT and FQNNGV. V shed 4 bases, J shed 2 bases, and the junction held 9 bases outside the gene matches. The CDR3 nucleotides are TGTGCCAGCAGCTCCCTCAGGGGGCGAGGGACTAATGAAAAACTGTTTTTT. Protein sequence: CASSSLRGRGTNEKLFF. The full variable domain, rest sourced from reference TRBV11-2 and TRBJ1-4, is EAGVAQSPRYKIIEKRQSVAFWCNPISGHATLYWYQQILGQGPKLLIQFQNNGVVDDSQLPKDRFSAERLKGVDSTLKIQPAKLEDSAVYLCASSSLRGRGTNEKLFFGSGTQLSVL.

This chain uses TRBV27 with TRBJ1-5; D not resolved. This CDR3 has 16 amino acids. V lost 0 bases, J lost 6 bases, and 15 bases lay in between. Germline assignment: CDR1 MNHEY and CDR2 SMNVEV (reference sequence). CDR3 sequence: CASSLSWSGVGQPQHF. CDR3 DNA: TGTGCCAGCAGTTTATCGTGGTCAGGCGTTGGTCAGCCCCAGCATTTT.

The rearrangement uses TRBV5-1 and TRBJ2-7, with a possible D match to TRBD2 (5 bases). V gave up 4 bases and J gave up 4 bases, with 18 bases separating them. The germline gives CDR1 SGHRS, CDR2 YFSETQ. The CDR3 has 15 residues. The chain's CDR3 is CASSATGSPRYEQYF. The CDR3 coding sequence is TGCGCCAGCAGCGCCACGGGATCCCCGAGGTACGAGCAGTACTTC.

This clone occurred a few times. The same CDR3 is also encoded by other DNA sequences in this sample. The chain uses TRBV14 and TRBJ2-2, with TRBD1 as a possible D gene (8 bases). The germline CDR1 and CDR2 sequences are SGHDN and FVKESK. CDR3 length equals 16 residues. Trimming stripped 1 base from V and 5 bases from J, with 14 bases between. The CDR3 protein is CASSQGTGRGTGELFF. The CDR3 DNA reads as TGTGCCAGCAGCCAAGGGACAGGGCGGGGGACCGGGGAGCTGTTTTTT.

V usage is TRBV19 and J usage is TRBJ2-7, with 11 positions matching TRBD2. The CDR3 consists of 12 residues. V was pared by 10 bases and J by 7 bases, with 6 bases of the junction left unmatched. Germline V gives CDR1 LNHDA, CDR2 SQIVND (reference sequence). The CDR3 DNA reads TGTGCCACCACTAGCGGGAGCTGGGAGCAGTACTTC. This encodes CATTSGSWEQYF.

This clone appeared a few times. V is TRBV18 and J is TRBJ1-1, with D maybe TRBD1 (6 bases). The CDR3 totals 12 residues. The germline V gene has CDR1 KGHSH and CDR2 LQKENI. V was cut by 6 bases and J by 7 bases, with 12 bases left in between. This CDR3 reads CASSLHRDEAFF. Written as DNA, the CDR3 is TGTGCCAGCTCTCTTCACAGGGATGAAGCTTTCTTT.

This clone is classed as medium-sized. The chain uses TRBV10-2 and TRBJ1-5, with D possibly matching TRBD1 (5 bases). CDR1 is WSHSY and CDR2 is SAAADI in the germline V gene. Trimming removed 6 bases from V and 1 base from J, with 10 bases in between. The CDR3 contains 14 residues. This CDR3 reads CASRAGGSNQPQHF. The CDR3 nucleotides read TGCGCCAGCAGGGCGGGGGGAAGCAATCAGCCCCAGCATTTT.

The chain carries TRBV4-2 and TRBJ2-2; 9 bases map to TRBD1. Germline V gene sequence: CDR1 LGHNA, CDR2 YNFKEQ. V gave up 0 bases and J gave up 6 bases; unmatched junction bases: 2. CDR3 length equals 15 residues. CDR3 residues: CASSQDRQGAGELFF. The DNA of the CDR3 is TGTGCCAGCAGCCAAGATCGACAGGGGGCCGGGGAGCTGTTTTTT.

V gene TRBV28 combines with J gene TRBJ1-2, with D possibly TRBD1 on 6 matching bases. Looked up from germline, CDR1 is MDHEN and CDR2 is SYDVKM. V was cut by 6 bases and J by 2 bases, with 10 bases left in between. The CDR3 runs 13 residues. The CDR3: CASSSTGNYGYTF. The CDR3 DNA reads as TGTGCCAGCAGCTCCACAGGGAACTATGGCTACACCTTC.

This CDR3 is CASSPGNEAFF. Here the CDR3 DNA reads TGTGCCAGCAGTCCGGGGAATGAAGCTTTCTTT. The chain is built from TRBV6-1 and TRBJ1-1; the D is unclear. CDR3 length equals 11 residues. Per germline, CDR1 MNHNS and CDR2 SASEGT. Trimming stripped 5 bases from V and 7 bases from J, with 8 bases between.

This chain links TRBV27 with TRBJ2-1; the match to TRBD2 covers 11 bases. The V gene end was trimmed by 3 bases and the J gene end by 8 bases; junction bases not matched to a gene: 6. CDR3 length equals 15 residues. The germline CDR1 and CDR2 sequences are MNHEY and SMNVEV (reference sequence). CDR3 residues: CASSFTSGSLHEQFF. DNA of the CDR3: TGTGCCAGCAGTTTTACTAGCGGGAGTCTGCATGAGCAGTTCTTC.

The V and J genes are TRBV5-4 and TRBJ2-2; TRBD2 aligns across 9 bases. The J segment lost 4 bases and the V segment lost 10 bases, leaving 17 bases of the junction unmatched. Per germline, CDR1 SGHNT and CDR2 YYREEE (reference sequence). This CDR3 is 17 amino acids long. The CDR3 DNA follows: TGTGCCCGCCGCGGGGGGGGGTTAGCGGGAACCACCGGGGAGCTGTTTTTT. Translating it yields CARRGGGLAGTTGELFF.

The chain links TRBV5-1 to TRBJ2-2, with TRBD2 identical over 8 bases. J lost 3 bases, V lost 1 base, and 11 bases had no gene match. CDR3 length: 18 residues. Germline-derived CDR1 and CDR2 are SGHRS and YFSETQ. CDR3 in amino acids: CASSLSRGGGGHTGELFF. The DNA for the CDR3 is TGCGCCAGCAGCTTGAGTCGAGGCGGCGGGGGGCACACCGGGGAGCTGTTTTTT.

Concerning this clone: One junction end does not reproduce the germline sequence, and a read error may be involved. The chain employs TRBV6-2 or TRBV6-3 and TRBJ2-2, with D possibly being TRBD2 (7 bases). Germline loops: CDR1 MNHEY, CDR2 SVGEGT. This CDR3 region has 15 residues. The chain's CDR3 is CASSYGGGLHRGALF. The CDR3 DNA reads as TGTGCCAGCAGTTACGGGGGGGGCCTACACCGGGGAGCTCTTTTT.

V and J are TRBV14 and TRBJ1-1; D is perhaps TRBD1 (5 bases). From germline, CDR1 is SGHDN and CDR2 FVKESK. CDR3 length: 15 amino acids. V was pared by 1 base and J by 4 bases, with 13 bases between. The CDR3 DNA reads as TGTGCCAGCAGCCAAGTTTTTATGGGGGGCACTGAAGCTTTCTTT. Its protein is CASSQVFMGGTEAFF.

This clone appeared a single time. This chain joins TRBV11-2 and TRBJ2-5; D is perhaps TRBD2 (5 bases). Germline V gene lookup returns CDR1 SGHAT and CDR2 FQNNGV. The CDR3 consists of 15 residues. V was clipped by 5 bases and J by 2 bases, with 15 bases between them. CDR3 amino acids: CASSTGNLKQETQYF. CDR3 DNA sequence: TGTGCCAGCAGCACCGGGAACCTAAAGCAAGAGACCCAGTACTTC. Variable domain in full (rest from reference TRBV11-2 and TRBJ2-5): EAGVAQSPRYKIIEKRQSVAFWCNPISGHATLYWYQQILGQGPKLLIQFQNNGVVDDSQLPKDRFSAERLKGVDSTLKIQPAKLEDSAVYLCASSTGNLKQETQYFGPGTRLLVL.

In its sample, this clone was seen a few times. This chain connects TRBV7-8 to TRBJ2-2; 7 nucleotides align to TRBD1. Germline V gene data show CDR1 as SGHVS and CDR2 as FQNEAQ. J was trimmed by 6 bases and V by 5 bases; bases with no gene match: 6. The CDR3 is 14 amino acids. CDR3 region: CASSQGQSSGELFF. CDR3 nucleotide sequence: TGTGCCAGCAGCCAGGGACAGTCATCCGGGGAGCTGTTTTTT.

This clone was observed a few times. The V gene is TRBV12-3 or TRBV12-4, the J gene TRBJ1-2, with 7 bases matching TRBD1. The CDR3 is 13 residues long. Losses at the gene ends were 7 bases for V and 5 bases for J; bases not matched to a gene: 7. The CDR3 sequence is CASIRGTEYGYTF. CDR3 nucleotides: TGTGCCAGCATCAGGGGGACGGAATATGGCTACACCTTC.